The T cell receptor beta chain under discussion was sequenced for a study of monozygotic twins with inflammatory bowel disease. Whole-study findings and limits: IBD patients carried less diverse TCRbeta repertoires (inverse Simpson) than healthy co-twins. Different T cell subtypes could not be distinguished. Immunosuppressive treatments were not uniform, and this may have added variability to patient repertoires.

CDR3 length: 11 amino acids. Per the germline V gene, CDR1 is SQVTM and CDR2 is ANQGSEA. For this clonotype: Antigen: not known.

TCRdb re-called the 5' RACE reads and catalogs CDR3 proteins one per entry, DNA excluded. This sample's table reports hundreds of thousands of distinct CDR3 sequences. Blood was drawn once per donor, and each sample measured under 3 ml. The TCR sequence derives from a human donor with ulcerative colitis or Crohn's disease, or a healthy co-twin of an affected twin (not recorded which). Sequences were obtained from blood. The chain combines TRBV29-1 with TRBJ2-7; TCRdb designates TRBD1, a call that cannot be tested without DNA. Here the CDR3 reads CSVRTPHEQYF.